This TCR beta chain was sequenced during a study of blood T cell repertoires in COVID-19. Background on the study: Acute and convalescent COVID-19 samples came from the United States, Italy and Spain. Sample material is recorded as cDNA or gDNA derived from T cells, B-cell-depleted T cells, or PBMCs.

V was clipped by 3 bases and J by 8 bases, with 19 bases between them. The CDR3 runs to 16 residues. From germline, CDR1 is KGHDR and CDR2 SFDVKD. Authors' methods: Estimates of nucleated cell counts were drawn from the amplification of reference gene primers. The assay was immunoSEQ multiplex PCR, and TCRdb's table has in-frame clones only and misses some. V and J calls and clone size are as listed in that table; D and trimming were resolved from the DNA. The sample has under 450,000 clones, 70% to 90% seen once. Material: peripheral blood. The clonotype originates from a woman aged 50 to 60 with COVID-19, enrolled during active disease. The chain is built from TRBV24-1 and TRBJ2-1; TRBD2 is a possible D gene (6 bases). As DNA, the CDR3 is TGTGCCACCAGTGATCCCCAGGGAGGTACGGTCCATGAGCAGTTCTTC. It is translated as CATSDPQGGTVHEQFF.